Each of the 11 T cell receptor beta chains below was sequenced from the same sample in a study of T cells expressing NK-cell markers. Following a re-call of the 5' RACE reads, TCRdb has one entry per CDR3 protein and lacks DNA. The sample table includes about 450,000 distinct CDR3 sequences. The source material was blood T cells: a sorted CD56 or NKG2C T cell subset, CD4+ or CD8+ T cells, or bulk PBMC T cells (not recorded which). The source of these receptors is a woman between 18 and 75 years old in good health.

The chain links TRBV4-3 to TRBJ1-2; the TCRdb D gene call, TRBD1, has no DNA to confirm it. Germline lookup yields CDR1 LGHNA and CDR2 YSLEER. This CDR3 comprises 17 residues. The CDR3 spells CASSQESPGVGDYGYTF.

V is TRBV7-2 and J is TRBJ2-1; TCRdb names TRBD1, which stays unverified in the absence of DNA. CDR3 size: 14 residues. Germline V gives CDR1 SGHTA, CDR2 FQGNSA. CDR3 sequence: CASSTGPSGNEQFF.

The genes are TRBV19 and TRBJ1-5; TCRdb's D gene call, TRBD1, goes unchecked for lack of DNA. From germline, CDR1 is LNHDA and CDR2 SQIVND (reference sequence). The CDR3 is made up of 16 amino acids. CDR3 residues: CASSWLPGQGNQPQHF.

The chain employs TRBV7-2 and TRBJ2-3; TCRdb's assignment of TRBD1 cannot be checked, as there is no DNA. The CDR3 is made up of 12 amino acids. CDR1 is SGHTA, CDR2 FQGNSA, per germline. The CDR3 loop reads CASSLPGDTQYF. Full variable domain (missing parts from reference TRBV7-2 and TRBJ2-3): GAGVSQSPSNKVTEKGKDVELRCDPISGHTALYWYRQSLGQGLEFLIYFQGNSAPDKSGLPSDRFSAERTGGSVSTLTIQRTQQEDSAVYLCASSLPGDTQYFGPGTRLTVL.

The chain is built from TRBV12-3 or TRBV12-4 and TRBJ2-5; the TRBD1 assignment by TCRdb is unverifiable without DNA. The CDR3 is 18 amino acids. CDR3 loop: CASTSLSPGQGDRETQHF.

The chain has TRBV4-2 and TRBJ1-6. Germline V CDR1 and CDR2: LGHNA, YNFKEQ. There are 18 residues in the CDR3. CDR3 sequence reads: CASSQSSGGESYNSPLHF.

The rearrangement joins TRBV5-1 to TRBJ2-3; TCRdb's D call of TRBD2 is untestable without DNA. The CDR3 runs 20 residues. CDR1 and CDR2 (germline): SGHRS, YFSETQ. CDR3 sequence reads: CASSQIHTSGGATPSDTQYF.

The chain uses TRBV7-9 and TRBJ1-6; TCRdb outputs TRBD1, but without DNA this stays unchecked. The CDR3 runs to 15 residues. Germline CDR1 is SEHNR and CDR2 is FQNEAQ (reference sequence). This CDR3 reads CASSTPGQESSPLHF.

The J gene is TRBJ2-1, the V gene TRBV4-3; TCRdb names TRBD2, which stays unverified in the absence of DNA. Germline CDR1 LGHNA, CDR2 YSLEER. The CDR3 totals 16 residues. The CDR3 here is CASSQGGLAGKGEQFF.

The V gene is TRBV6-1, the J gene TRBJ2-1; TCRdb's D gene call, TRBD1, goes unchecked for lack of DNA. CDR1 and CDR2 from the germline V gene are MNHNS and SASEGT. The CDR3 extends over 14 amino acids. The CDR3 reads CASRIAGTPSQQFF.

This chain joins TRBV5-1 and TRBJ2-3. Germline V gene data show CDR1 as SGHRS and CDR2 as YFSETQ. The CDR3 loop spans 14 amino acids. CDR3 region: CASSLETGTDTQYF.